The 23 T cell receptor beta chains given below trace back to one sample, sequenced in a study of blood T cells in healthy people across ages (dated by TCRdb to 2015 to 2017). Receptor amplification or capture employed 5' RACE. The instrument was an Illumina HiSeq 2500. A second roughly 6 to 11 cycle PCR used a sample-barcoded 5' primer and a J-beta primer mix. Starting from the raw public reads, TCRdb applied fastp trimming at Q25, assembled clones with MiXCR and retained in-frame beta chains. CDR3 protein duplicates are merged, each entry listing the most common genes and DNA. In this sample the table shows 1.5 million to 1.8 million distinct CDR3 sequences, less than 45% of which occur a single time. The ten most abundant clones make up about 4% of the sample. Input material: blood. The source of these receptors is a woman younger than 35 in good health.

This chain joins TRBV25-1 and TRBJ2-1; TRBD1 or TRBD2 may be the D gene (5 bases each). There are 14 residues in the CDR3. The germline V gene encodes CDR1 MGHDK and CDR2 SYGVNS. V was pared by 7 bases and J by 2 bases, with 12 bases between. CDR3 DNA sequence: TGTGCCAGCATGGGGGAATACCCCTACAATGAGCAGTTCTTC. This gives the protein CASMGEYPYNEQFF.

The chain employs TRBV6-5 and TRBJ2-3; 8 bases agree with TRBD2. CDR3 length: 15 residues. CDR1 MNHEY and CDR2 SVGAGI come from the germline V gene. The ends lost 7 bases at V and 5 bases at J; junction bases unmatched: 11. The CDR3 region has the DNA TGTGCCAGCAACTATAGGCGGGGGGCCGAAGATACGCAGTATTTT. This translates into CASNYRRGAEDTQYF.

The V gene is TRBV7-3, the J gene TRBJ2-3; TRBD2 agrees at 11 bases. V was clipped by 5 bases and J by 4 bases; unmatched bases: 5. CDR1 is SGHTA, CDR2 FQGTGA, per germline. The CDR3 consists of 15 residues. The CDR3 loop is CASSPVAGGADTQYF. The CDR3 nucleotides read TGTGCCAGCAGCCCCGTAGCGGGAGGGGCAGATACGCAGTATTTT.

This clonotype was counted a few times. The V call is TRBV12-3 or TRBV12-4, the J call TRBJ1-5; D unresolved. Trimming took 6 bases from V and 6 from J, leaving 15 bases between them. This CDR3 is built from 14 residues. CDR3 protein: CASSQDIVGQPQHF. For the CDR3, the DNA is TGTGCCAGCAGCCAAGACATAGTTGGTCAGCCCCAGCATTTT.

The chain recombines TRBV14 with TRBJ1-4; tentative D call: TRBD1 (6 bases). The V end was cut by 5 bases, the J end by 8 bases, with 6 bases between. The CDR3 is made up of 11 amino acids. CDR1 is SGHDN and CDR2 is FVKESK in the germline V gene. CDR3 loop: CASSTGEKLFF. CDR3 in DNA: TGTGCCAGCAGCACAGGGGAAAAACTGTTTTTT. The variable domain in full, completed from reference TRBV14 and TRBJ1-4, reads EAGVTQFPSHSVIEKGQTVTLRCDPISGHDNLYWYRRVMGKEIKFLLHFVKESKQDESGMPNNRFLAERTGGTYSTLKVQPAELEDSGVYFCASSTGEKLFFGSGTQLSVL.

This clonotype was seen once. V usage is TRBV12-3 or TRBV12-4 and J usage is TRBJ2-1; 8 bases align to TRBD2. The CDR3 is 17 amino acids. Trimming took 2 bases from V and 0 from J; bases not matched to a gene: 6. CDR3 nucleotide sequence: TGTGCCAGCAGTTTACTAGCGGGCGAGCTCTCCTACAATGAGCAGTTCTTC. The encoded protein is CASSLLAGELSYNEQFF.

The genes are TRBV4-1 and TRBJ2-1; the match to TRBD2 covers 7 bases. The CDR3 loop spans 15 amino acids. The germline V gene has CDR1 MGHRA and CDR2 YSYEKL. J lost 7 bases, V lost 1 base, and 7 bases had no gene match. The CDR3 protein is CASSQVAGEQNEQFF. CDR3 nucleotides: TGCGCCAGCAGCCAAGTTGCGGGAGAGCAGAATGAGCAGTTCTTC.

Concerning this clonotype: With a much larger clone just one base away, this may be a read error. The chain combines TRBV7-8 with TRBJ2-2, with D hard to call. CDR3 length: 12 residues. V lost 5 bases to trimming and J lost 4 bases, with 5 bases between them. Per germline, CDR1 SGHVS and CDR2 FQNEAQ. CDR3 sequence (DNA): TGTGCCAGCAGCAACCCCACCGGGGAGCTGTTTTTT. Protein: CASSNPTGELFF.

This clonotype was seen only a few times. The chain joins TRBV20-1 to TRBJ2-7, with D perhaps being TRBD1 or TRBD2 (5 bases each). Germline V gene lookup returns CDR1 DFQATT and CDR2 SNEGSKA (reference sequence). The length of the CDR3 is 13 residues. V gave up 3 bases and J gave up 2 bases, with 11 bases separating them. The chain's CDR3 is CSASRDPTYEQYF. In DNA, the CDR3 is TGCAGTGCTAGTAGGGACCCAACCTACGAGCAGTACTTC.

This clonotype was observed a handful of times. The chain carries TRBV4-3 and TRBJ1-4; D is unresolved. CDR3 size: 14 residues. Trimming shortened V by 8 bases and J by 7 bases, and 17 bases separated the two germline ends. Germline values: CDR1 LGHNA, CDR2 YSLEER. CDR3 loop: CASAPRQSSEKLFF. Written as DNA, the CDR3 is TGCGCCAGCGCCCCCCGCCAGAGTAGTGAAAAACTGTTTTTT.

This clonotype was observed a single time. The rearrangement links TRBV7-9 to TRBJ1-2; 7 nucleotides align to TRBD1. With V trimmed by 5 bases and J by 3 bases, 9 bases remained unmatched. CDR3 length: 15 amino acids. CDR1 and CDR2 from the germline V gene are SEHNR and FQNEAQ (reference sequence). CDR3 in amino acids: CASSAGTAEDYGYTF. The CDR3 DNA sequence: TGTGCCAGCAGCGCCGGGACAGCCGAAGACTATGGCTACACCTTC. Supplemented by reference TRBV7-9 and TRBJ1-2, the full variable domain reads DTGVSQNPRHKITKRGQNVTFRCDPISEHNRLYWYRQTLGQGPEFLTYFQNEAQLEKSRLLSDRFSAERPKGSFSTLEIQRTEQGDSAMYLCASSAGTAEDYGYTFGSGTRLTVV.

In this sample, this clonotype turned up many times. The rearrangement joins TRBV11-3 to TRBJ2-1, with 9 bases lining up with TRBD1. J was trimmed by 7 bases and V by 5 bases; bases with no gene match: 3. This CDR3 is 13 amino acids long. From germline, CDR1 is SGHNT and CDR2 YENEEA. The CDR3 DNA is TGTGCCAGCAGCGGGACAGGGAGGAATGAGCAGTTCTTC. Its translation is CASSGTGRNEQFF.

This clonotype was counted between two and nine times. The chain is built from TRBV29-1 and TRBJ2-5; TRBD2 might be the D (6 bases). Deletions cut 8 bases from V and 1 base from J, with 14 bases between. Germline V gene lookup returns CDR1 SQVTM and CDR2 ANQGSEA. This CDR3 contains 13 residues. In DNA form, the CDR3 reads TGCAGCATTCTAGGAGGGACCCAAGAGACCCAGTACTTC. Amino acid sequence: CSILGGTQETQYF.

There are a few counts of this clonotype. At one end, the junction sequence differs from germline, possibly due to a read error. The chain carries TRBV7-2 and TRBJ2-3; D call uncertain. This CDR3 region has 13 residues. Germline CDR1 SGHTA, CDR2 FQGNSA. CDR3 coding DNA: TGTGCCAGCAGCGTAGCCCTTCACGATACGCAGTATTTT. Protein product: CASSVALHDTQYF.

This sequence joins TRBV5-1 and TRBJ2-3; weak D call: TRBD1 (5 bases). V was clipped by 4 bases and J by 2 bases, with 14 bases between them. The CDR3 spans 15 residues. Germline assignment: CDR1 SGHRS and CDR2 YFSETQ. The DNA for the CDR3 is TGCGCCAGCAGCCCGATACAGGATAACACAGATACGCAGTATTTT. Translated: CASSPIQDNTDTQYF.

The chain links TRBV7-2 to TRBJ2-4, with 7 nucleotides matching TRBD1. The end of the DNA aligns better with TRBJ2-7, so the J call may be wrong. Germline V gives CDR1 SGHTA, CDR2 FQGNSA. The CDR3 is made up of 15 amino acids. CDR3 in amino acids: CASSHLGTATYEQYF. The CDR3 coding sequence is TGTGCCAGCAGCCATCTAGGGACAGCCACCTACGAGCAGTACTTC.

The rearrangement links TRBV20-1 to TRBJ1-2; possible D gene TRBD1, 6 bases. V lost 4 bases and J lost 7, with 19 bases in between. This CDR3 is built from 14 residues. Germline assignment: CDR1 DFQATT and CDR2 SNEGSKA (reference sequence). CDR3 bases: TGCAGTGCTACCGGCGGGTTGGGGGCTCTTGGCTACACCTTC. Protein sequence: CSATGGLGALGYTF.

This chain uses TRBV11-2 with TRBJ2-7; D gene ambiguous. The better agreement between TRBJ2-5 and the DNA end casts doubt on the J call. The CDR3 length is 13 residues. CDR1 is SGHAT and CDR2 is FQNNGV in the germline V gene. CDR3 sequence: CASSASSGGTQYF. The CDR3 region has the DNA TGTGCCAGCAGCGCGTCGTCTGGCGGGACCCAGTACTTC.

The rearrangement uses TRBV7-9 and TRBJ2-1; D remains ambiguous. CDR1 and CDR2 from the germline V gene are SEHNR and FQNEAQ (reference sequence). Trimming left V 3 bases short and J 7 bases short, with 10 bases between. CDR3 size: 13 residues. The CDR3 nucleotides read TGTGCCAGCAGCTTTCCCTGGCATAATGAGCAGTTCTTC. It translates to CASSFPWHNEQFF.

This clonotype was counted a single time. The chain couples TRBV2 to TRBJ1-4, with unresolved D. The germline gives CDR1 SNHLY, CDR2 FYNNEI. This CDR3 is built from 13 residues. V lost 9 bases and J lost 8, with 16 bases in between. CDR3 sequence (DNA): TGTGCCAGAGGGAATGGGCTTCGCGAAAAACTGTTTTTT. The encoded protein is CARGNGLREKLFF.

This clonotype was found a few times. The chain is built from TRBV14 and TRBJ1-5, with D tentatively TRBD1 (5 bases). The V gene lost 1 base and the J gene lost 13 bases, with 14 bases spanning the gap. The CDR3 extends over 13 amino acids. Germline CDR1 is SGHDN and CDR2 is FVKESK. The CDR3 is CASSQGEGTQQHF. The CDR3 DNA reads TGTGCCAGCAGCCAAGGGGAAGGGACGCAACAGCATTTT.

In the case of this clonotype: A much larger clone differs from this one at a single base, so this may be a read error. J is TRBJ2-3 and V is TRBV10-3; D might be TRBD1 (5 bases). CDR1 is ENHRY, CDR2 SYGVKD, per germline. The CDR3 contains 15 residues. This CDR3 reads CAISESGPLPDAQYF. CDR3 nucleotides: TGTGCCATCAGTGAGTCGGGGCCCCTCCCAGATGCGCAGTATTTT.

This clonotype was counted a single time. The rearrangement joins TRBV19 to TRBJ2-1; 8 bases line up with TRBD2. The DNA matches TRBJ2-7 better at its end, which makes the J call doubtful. This CDR3 spans 15 amino acids. Per germline, CDR1 LNHDA and CDR2 SQIVND (reference sequence). CDR3 loop: CASSTQRGSYNEQYF. CDR3 DNA: TGTGCCAGTAGCACACAGCGGGGGTCCTACAATGAGCAGTACTTC.